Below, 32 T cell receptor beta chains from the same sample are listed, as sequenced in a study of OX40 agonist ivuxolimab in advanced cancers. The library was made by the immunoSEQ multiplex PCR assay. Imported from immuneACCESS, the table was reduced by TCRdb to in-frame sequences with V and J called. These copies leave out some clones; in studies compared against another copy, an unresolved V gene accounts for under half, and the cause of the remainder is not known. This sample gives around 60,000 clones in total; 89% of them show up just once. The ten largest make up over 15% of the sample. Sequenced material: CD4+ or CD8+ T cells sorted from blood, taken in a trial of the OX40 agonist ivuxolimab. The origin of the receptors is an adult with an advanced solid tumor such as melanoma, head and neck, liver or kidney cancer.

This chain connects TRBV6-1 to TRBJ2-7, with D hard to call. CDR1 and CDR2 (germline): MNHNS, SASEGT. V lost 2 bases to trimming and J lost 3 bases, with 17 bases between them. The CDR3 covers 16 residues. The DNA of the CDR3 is TGTGCCAGCAGTGAATGGTTTGCGGATACGCACTACGAGCAGTACTTC. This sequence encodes CASSEWFADTHYEQYF.

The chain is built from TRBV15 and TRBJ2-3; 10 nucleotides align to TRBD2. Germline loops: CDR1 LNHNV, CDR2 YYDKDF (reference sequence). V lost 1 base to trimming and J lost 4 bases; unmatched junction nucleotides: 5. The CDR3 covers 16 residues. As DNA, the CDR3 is TGTGCCACCAGCAGAGTAGCTAGCGGGAGCCCAGATACGCAGTATTTT. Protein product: CATSRVASGSPDTQYF.

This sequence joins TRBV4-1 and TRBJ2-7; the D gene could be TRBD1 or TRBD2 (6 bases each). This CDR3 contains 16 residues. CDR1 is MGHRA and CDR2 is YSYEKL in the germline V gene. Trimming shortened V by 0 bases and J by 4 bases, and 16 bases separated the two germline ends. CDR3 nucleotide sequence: TGCGCCAGCAGCCAAGAGATGAGTGGGGGGCTTTACGAGCAGTACTTC. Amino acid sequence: CASSQEMSGGLYEQYF.

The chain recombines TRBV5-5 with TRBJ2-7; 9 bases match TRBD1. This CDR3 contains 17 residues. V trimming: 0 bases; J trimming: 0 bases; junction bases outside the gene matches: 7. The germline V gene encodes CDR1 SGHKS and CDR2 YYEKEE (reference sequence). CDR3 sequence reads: CASSLDGGQGYSYEQYF. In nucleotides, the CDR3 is TGTGCCAGCAGCTTGGATGGGGGACAGGGATACTCCTACGAGCAGTACTTC.

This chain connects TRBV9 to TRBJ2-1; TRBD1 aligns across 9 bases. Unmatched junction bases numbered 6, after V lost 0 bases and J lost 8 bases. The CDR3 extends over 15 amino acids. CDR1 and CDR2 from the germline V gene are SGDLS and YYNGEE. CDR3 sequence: CASSVEGDREDEQFF. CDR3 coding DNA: TGTGCCAGCAGCGTAGAGGGGGACAGGGAGGATGAGCAGTTCTTC.

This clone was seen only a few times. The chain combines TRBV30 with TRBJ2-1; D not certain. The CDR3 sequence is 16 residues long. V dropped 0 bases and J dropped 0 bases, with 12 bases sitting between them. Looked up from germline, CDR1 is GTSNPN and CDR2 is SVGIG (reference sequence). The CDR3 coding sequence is TGTGCCTGGAGTGTAGACTCGGCTAACTCCTACAATGAGCAGTTCTTC. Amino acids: CAWSVDSANSYNEQFF.

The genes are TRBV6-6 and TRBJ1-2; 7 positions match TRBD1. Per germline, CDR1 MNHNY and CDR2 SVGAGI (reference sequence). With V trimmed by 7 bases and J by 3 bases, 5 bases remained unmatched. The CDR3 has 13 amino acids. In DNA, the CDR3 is TGTGCCAGCACTCCAGGGGGGGACTATGGCTACACCTTC. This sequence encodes CASTPGGDYGYTF.

CDR3 DNA sequence: TGTGCCTCGGGGGTAAGCTCTGGAAACACCATATATTTT. This sequence encodes CASGVSSGNTIYF. The gene calls are TRBV2 and TRBJ1-3, with TRBD1 as a possible D gene (5 bases). The CDR3 is 13 residues long. V gave up 11 bases and J gave up 0 bases, with 11 bases separating them. Germline CDR1 SNHLY, CDR2 FYNNEI.

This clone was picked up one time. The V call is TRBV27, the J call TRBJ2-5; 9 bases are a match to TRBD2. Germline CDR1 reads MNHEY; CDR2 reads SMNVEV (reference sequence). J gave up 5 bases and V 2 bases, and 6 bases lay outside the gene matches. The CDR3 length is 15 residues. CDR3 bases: TGTGCCAGCAGTTTAGCGGGAGGGCTTTTGGAGACCCAGTACTTC. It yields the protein CASSLAGGLLETQYF.

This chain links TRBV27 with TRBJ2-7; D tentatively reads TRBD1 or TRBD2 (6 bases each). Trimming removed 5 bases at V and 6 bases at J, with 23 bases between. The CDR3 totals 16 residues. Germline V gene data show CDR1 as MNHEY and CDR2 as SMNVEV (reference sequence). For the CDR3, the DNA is TGTGCCAGCAGTGAGGGTTGGGGGGCGCTTTCGGGCGAGCAGTACTTC. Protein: CASSEGWGALSGEQYF.

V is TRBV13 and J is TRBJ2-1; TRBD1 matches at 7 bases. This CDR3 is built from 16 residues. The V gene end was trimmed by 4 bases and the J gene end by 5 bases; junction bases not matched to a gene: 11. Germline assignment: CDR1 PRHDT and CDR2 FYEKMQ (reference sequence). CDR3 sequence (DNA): TGTGCCAGCAGCTCCTACAGGGGCTGGGGACACAATGAGCAGTTCTTC. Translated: CASSSYRGWGHNEQFF.

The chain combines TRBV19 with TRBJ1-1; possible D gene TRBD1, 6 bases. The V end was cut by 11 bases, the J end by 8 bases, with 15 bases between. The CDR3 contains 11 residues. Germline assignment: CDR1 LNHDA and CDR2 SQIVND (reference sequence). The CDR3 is CACWGGTEAFF. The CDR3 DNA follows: TGTGCCTGCTGGGGAGGGACAGAAGCTTTCTTT.

CDR3 sequence (DNA): TGTGCCAGTAGTATGGTTCCCACGGGCTCGAGGGCAGATACGCAGTATTTT. Protein sequence: CASSMVPTGSRADTQYF. The chain has TRBV19 and TRBJ2-3, with D perhaps TRBD2 (5 bases). V lost 3 bases and J 4 bases, leaving 20 bases between the germline ends. The CDR3 sequence is 17 residues long. The V gene's germline CDR1 is LNHDA and CDR2 SQIVND (reference sequence). The full variable domain, rest sourced from reference TRBV19 and TRBJ2-3, is DGGITQSPKYLFRKEGQNVTLSCEQNLNHDAMYWYRQDPGQGLRLIYYSQIVNDFQKGDIAEGYSVSREKKESFPLTVTSAQKNPTAFYLCASSMVPTGSRADTQYFGPGTRLTVL.

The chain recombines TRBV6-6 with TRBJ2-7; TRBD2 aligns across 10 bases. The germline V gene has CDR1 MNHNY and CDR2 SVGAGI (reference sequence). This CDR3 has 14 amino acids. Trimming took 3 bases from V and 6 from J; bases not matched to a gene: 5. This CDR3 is CASSYLAGAPEQYF. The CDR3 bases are TGTGCCAGCAGTTATCTAGCGGGAGCCCCCGAGCAGTACTTC.

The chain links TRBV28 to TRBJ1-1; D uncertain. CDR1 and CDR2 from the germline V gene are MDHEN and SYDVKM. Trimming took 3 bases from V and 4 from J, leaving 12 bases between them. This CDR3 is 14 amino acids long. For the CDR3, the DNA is TGTGCCAGCAGTTTGGTGGGCCTGGGCACTGAAGCTTTCTTT. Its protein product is CASSLVGLGTEAFF.

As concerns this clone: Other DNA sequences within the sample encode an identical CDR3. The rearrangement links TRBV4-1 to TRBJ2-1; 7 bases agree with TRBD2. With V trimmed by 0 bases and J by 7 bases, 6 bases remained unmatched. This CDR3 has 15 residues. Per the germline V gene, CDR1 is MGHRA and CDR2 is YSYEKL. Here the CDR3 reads CASSQEGRGGNEQFF. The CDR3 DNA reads TGCGCCAGCAGCCAAGAGGGGAGGGGAGGTAATGAGCAGTTCTTC.

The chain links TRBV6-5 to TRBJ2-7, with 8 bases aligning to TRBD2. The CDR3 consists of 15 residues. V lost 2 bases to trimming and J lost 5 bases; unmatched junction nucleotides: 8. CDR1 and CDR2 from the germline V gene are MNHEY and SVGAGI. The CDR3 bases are TGTGCCAGCAGTTACACCGGGACTAGTCTTAACGAGCAGTACTTC. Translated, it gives CASSYTGTSLNEQYF.

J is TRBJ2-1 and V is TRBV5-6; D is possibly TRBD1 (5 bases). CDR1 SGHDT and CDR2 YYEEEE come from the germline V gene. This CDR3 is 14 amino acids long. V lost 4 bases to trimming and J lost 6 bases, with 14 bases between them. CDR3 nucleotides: TGTGCCAGCAGCCATGACAGAGCCTTCAATGAGCAGTTCTTC. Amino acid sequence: CASSHDRAFNEQFF.

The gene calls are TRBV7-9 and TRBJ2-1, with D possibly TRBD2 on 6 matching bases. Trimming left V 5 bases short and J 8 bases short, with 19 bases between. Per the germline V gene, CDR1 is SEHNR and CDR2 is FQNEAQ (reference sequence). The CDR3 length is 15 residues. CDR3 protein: CASSLRLGITDEQFF. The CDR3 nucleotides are TGTGCCAGCAGCCTACGACTAGGAATTACAGATGAGCAGTTCTTC.

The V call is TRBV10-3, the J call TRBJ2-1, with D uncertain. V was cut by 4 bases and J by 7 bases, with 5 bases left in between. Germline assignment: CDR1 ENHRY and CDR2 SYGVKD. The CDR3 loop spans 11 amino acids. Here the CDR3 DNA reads TGTGCCATCAGTGTAGGAAATGAGCAGTTCTTC. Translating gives CAISVGNEQFF.

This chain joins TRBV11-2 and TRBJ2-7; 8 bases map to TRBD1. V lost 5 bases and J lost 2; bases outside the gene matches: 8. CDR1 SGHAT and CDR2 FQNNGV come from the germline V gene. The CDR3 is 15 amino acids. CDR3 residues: CASSPSDRGTYEQYF. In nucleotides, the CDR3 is TGTGCCAGCAGCCCTAGCGACAGGGGAACCTACGAGCAGTACTTC.

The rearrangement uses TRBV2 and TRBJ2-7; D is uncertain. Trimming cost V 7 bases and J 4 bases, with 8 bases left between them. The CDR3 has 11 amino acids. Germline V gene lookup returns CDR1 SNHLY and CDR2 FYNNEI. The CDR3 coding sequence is TGTGCCAGCAACACATTTTACGAGCAGTACTTC. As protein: CASNTFYEQYF. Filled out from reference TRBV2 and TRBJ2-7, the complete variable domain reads EPEVTQTPSHQVTQMGQEVILRCVPISNHLYFYWYRQILGQKVEFLVSFYNNEISEKSEIFDDQFSVERPDGSNFTLKIRSTKLEDSAMYFCASNTFYEQYFGPGTRLTVT.

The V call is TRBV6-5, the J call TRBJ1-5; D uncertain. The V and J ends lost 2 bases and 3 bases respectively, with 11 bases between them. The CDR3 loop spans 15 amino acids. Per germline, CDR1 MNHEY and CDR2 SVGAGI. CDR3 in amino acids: CASSYDGENNQPQHF. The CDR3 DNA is TGTGCCAGCAGTTACGATGGGGAGAACAATCAGCCCCAGCATTTT.

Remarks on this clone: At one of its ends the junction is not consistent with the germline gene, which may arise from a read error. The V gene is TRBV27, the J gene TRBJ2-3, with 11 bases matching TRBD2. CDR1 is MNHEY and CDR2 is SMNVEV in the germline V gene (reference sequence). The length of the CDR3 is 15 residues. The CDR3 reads CASSSLAGGTDTQYF. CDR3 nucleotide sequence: TGTGCCAGCAGTTCGCTAGCGGGGGGCACGGATACGCAGTATTTT.

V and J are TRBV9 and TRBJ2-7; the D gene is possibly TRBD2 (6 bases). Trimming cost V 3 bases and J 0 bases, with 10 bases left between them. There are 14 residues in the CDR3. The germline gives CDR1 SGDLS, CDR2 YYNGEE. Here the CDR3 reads CASSATSSSYEQYF. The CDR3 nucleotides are TGTGCCAGCAGCGCAACTAGCAGCTCCTACGAGCAGTACTTC.

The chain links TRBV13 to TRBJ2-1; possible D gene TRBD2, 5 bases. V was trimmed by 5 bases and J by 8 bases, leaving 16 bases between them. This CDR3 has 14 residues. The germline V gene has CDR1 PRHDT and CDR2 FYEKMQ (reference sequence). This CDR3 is CASSPQRVAYEQFF. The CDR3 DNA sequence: TGTGCCAGCAGCCCCCAGAGGGTAGCCTATGAGCAGTTCTTC. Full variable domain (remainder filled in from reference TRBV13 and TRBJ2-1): AAGVIQSPRHLIKEKRETATLKCYPIPRHDTVYWYQQGPGQDPQFLISFYEKMQSDKGSIPDRFSAQQFSDYHSELNMSSLELGDSALYFCASSPQRVAYEQFFGPGTRLTVL.

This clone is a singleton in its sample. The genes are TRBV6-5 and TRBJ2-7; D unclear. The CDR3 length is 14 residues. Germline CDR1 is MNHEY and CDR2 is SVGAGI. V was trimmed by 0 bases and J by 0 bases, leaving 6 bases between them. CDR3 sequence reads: CASSYSSSSYEQYF. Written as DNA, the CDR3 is TGTGCCAGCAGTTACTCTTCGAGCTCCTACGAGCAGTACTTC.

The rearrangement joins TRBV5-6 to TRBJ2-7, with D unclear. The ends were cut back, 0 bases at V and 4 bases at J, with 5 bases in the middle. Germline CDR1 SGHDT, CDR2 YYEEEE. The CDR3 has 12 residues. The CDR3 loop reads CASSLAVYEQYF. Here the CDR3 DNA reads TGTGCCAGCAGCTTGGCCGTTTACGAGCAGTACTTC. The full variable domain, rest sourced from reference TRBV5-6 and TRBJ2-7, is DAGVTQSPTHLIKTRGQQVTLRCSPKSGHDTVSWYQQALGQGPQFIFQYYEEEERQRGNFPDRFSGHQFPNYSSELNVNALLLGDSALYLCASSLAVYEQYFGPGTRLTVT.

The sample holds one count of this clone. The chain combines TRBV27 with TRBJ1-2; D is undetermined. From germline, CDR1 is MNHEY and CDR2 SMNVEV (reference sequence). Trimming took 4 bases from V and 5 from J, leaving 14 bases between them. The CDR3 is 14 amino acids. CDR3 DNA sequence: TGTGCCAGCAGTTCAGGCACGGGCTTATATGGCTACACCTTC. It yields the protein CASSSGTGLYGYTF.

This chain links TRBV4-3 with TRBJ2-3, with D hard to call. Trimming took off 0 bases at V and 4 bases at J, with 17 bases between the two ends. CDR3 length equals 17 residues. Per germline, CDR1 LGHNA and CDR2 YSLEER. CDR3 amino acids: CASSQDRFSALADTQYF. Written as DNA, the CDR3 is TGCGCCAGCAGCCAAGACAGGTTTAGTGCCCTCGCAGATACGCAGTATTTT.

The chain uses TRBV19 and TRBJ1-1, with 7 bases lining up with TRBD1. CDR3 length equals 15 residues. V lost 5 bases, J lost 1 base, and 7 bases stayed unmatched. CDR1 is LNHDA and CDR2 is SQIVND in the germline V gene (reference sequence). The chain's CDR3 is CASSVRDSQNTEAFF. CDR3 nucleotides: TGTGCCAGTAGTGTACGGGACAGCCAGAACACTGAAGCTTTCTTT.

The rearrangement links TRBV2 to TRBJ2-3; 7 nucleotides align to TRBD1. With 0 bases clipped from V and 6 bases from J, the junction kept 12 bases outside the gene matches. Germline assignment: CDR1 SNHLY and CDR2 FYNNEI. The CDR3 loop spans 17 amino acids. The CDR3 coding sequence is TGTGCCAGCAGTGAAGCGTTTGTGACAGGGCTCCCCGATACGCAGTATTTT. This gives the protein CASSEAFVTGLPDTQYF.